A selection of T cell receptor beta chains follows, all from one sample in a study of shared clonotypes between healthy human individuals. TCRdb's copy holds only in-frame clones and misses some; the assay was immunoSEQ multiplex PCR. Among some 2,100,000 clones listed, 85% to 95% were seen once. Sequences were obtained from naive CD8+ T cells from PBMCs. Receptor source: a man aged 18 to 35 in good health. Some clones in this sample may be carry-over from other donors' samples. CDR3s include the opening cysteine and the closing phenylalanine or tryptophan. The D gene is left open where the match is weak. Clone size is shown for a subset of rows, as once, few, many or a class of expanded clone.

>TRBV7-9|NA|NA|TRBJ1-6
CASSSFSPLHF
TGTGCCAGCAGCTCCTTTTCACCCCTCCACTTT
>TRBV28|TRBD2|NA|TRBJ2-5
CASSLSGRAGETQYF
TGTGCCAGCAGTTTATCGGGGAGGGCCGGGGAGACCCAGTACTTC
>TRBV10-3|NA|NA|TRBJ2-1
CAIRGDSSYNEQFF
TGTGCCATCAGAGGGGATAGCTCCTACAATGAGCAGTTCTTC
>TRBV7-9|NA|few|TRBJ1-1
CASSFSGAQEEAFF
TGTGCCAGCAGCTTTTCAGGTGCCCAGGAGGAAGCTTTCTTT
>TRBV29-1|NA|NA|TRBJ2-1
CSVGDNNEQFF
TGCAGCGTTGGGGATAACAATGAGCAGTTCTTC
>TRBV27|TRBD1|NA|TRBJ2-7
CASRIDPGQPYEQYF
TGTGCCAGCAGGATAGACCCGGGACAGCCCTACGAGCAGTACTTC
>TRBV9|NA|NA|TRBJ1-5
CASSAGGRGQPQHF
TGTGCCAGCAGTGCCGGGGGCAGAGGACAGCCCCAGCATTTT
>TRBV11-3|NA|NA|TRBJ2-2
CASSPRSTANTGELFF
TGTGCCAGCAGCCCCCGGTCCACAGCGAACACCGGGGAGCTGTTTTTT
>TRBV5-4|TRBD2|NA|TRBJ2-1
CASSLAGLESYNEQFF
TGTGCCAGCAGTCTGGCCGGACTAGAGTCCTACAATGAGCAGTTCTTC
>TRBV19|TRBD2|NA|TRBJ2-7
CASSIGPGLASYEQYF
TGTGCCAGTAGTATAGGACCGGGACTAGCGTCCTACGAGCAGTACTTC
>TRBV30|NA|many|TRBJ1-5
CAWSVASNQPQHF
TGTGCCTGGAGTGTAGCAAGCAATCAGCCCCAGCATTTT
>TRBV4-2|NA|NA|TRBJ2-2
CASSQDPRINTGELFF
TGTGCCAGCAGCCAAGATCCCAGGATAAACACCGGGGAGCTGTTTTTT
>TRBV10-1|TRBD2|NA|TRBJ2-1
CASSESGLAFANEQFF
TGCGCCAGCAGTGAATCGGGACTAGCATTCGCCAATGAGCAGTTCTTC
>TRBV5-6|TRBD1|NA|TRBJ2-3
CASSLAGQGFADTQYF
TGTGCCAGCAGCTTGGCCGGACAGGGTTTCGCAGATACGCAGTATTTT
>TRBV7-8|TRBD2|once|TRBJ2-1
CASSTLAGRANEQFF
TGTGCCAGCAGCACTCTAGCGGGAAGGGCGAATGAGCAGTTCTTC
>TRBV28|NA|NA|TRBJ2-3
CASSPSVREKGTDTQYF
TGTGCCAGCAGTCCCTCCGTAAGAGAGAAGGGGACAGATACGCAGTATTTT
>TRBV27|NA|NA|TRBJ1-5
CASSLGVHQPQHF
TGTGCCAGCAGTTTGGGGGTGCATCAGCCCCAGCATTTT
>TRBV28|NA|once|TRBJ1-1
CASSLYGRMNTEAFF
TGTGCCAGCAGTTTATATGGACGGATGAACACTGAAGCTTTCTTT
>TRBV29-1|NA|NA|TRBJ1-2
CSAHIGYGYTF
TGCAGCGCCCATATTGGGTATGGCTACACCTTC
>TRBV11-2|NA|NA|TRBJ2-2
CASSIVTGPGELFF
TGTGCCAGCAGCATCGTAACGGGTCCCGGGGAGCTGTTTTTT
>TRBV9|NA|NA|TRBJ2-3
CASSHGRGKTSTDTQYF
TGTGCCAGCAGCCACGGGCGGGGAAAAACTAGCACAGATACGCAGTATTTT
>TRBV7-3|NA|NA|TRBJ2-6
CASSSPGSAGANVLTF
TGTGCCAGCAGCAGCCCAGGGTCTGCAGGGGCCAACGTCCTGACTTTC
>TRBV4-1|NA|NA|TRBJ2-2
CASTYSELTYTGELFF
TGCGCCAGCACTTATTCGGAGTTAACGTACACCGGGGAGCTGTTTTTT
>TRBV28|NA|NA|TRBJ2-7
CASSSLQVHEQYF
TGTGCCAGCAGTTCACTACAGGTCCACGAGCAGTACTTC
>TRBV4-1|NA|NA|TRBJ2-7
CASSPKATTRTYEQYF
TGCGCCAGCAGCCCCAAGGCGACTACCCGCACCTACGAGCAGTACTTC
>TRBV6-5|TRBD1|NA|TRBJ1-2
CASSNGQGDGYTF
TGTGCCAGCAGCAACGGACAGGGCGATGGCTACACCTTC
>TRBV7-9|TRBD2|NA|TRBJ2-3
CASDRREGHTDTQYF
TGTGCCAGCGATAGGAGGGAGGGTCATACAGATACGCAGTATTTT
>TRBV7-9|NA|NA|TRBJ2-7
CASSSNPVLANEYYEQYF
TGTGCCAGCAGTTCTAATCCCGTTTTAGCCAACGAGTACTACGAGCAGTACTTC
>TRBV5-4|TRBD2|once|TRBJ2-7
CASSTDGGRLFYEQYF
TGTGCCAGCAGTACCGACGGGGGGAGACTTTTCTACGAGCAGTACTTC
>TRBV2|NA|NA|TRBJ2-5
CASSESGPETQYF
TGTGCCAGCAGTGAGTCGGGGCCGGAGACCCAGTACTTC
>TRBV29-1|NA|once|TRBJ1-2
CSVATMRAGLYGYTF
TGCAGCGTTGCTACCATGCGGGCAGGGCTCTATGGCTACACCTTC